These T cell receptor beta chains were read from a single sample in a study of cytomegalovirus exposure and HLA in healthy donors. The table came from immunoSEQ multiplex PCR; TCRdb's copy has only in-frame clones and leaves some out. The sample holds tens of thousands of clones, less than 75% seen once. The sample consisted of PBMCs. These TCRs come from a man aged 35 to 55 in good health and CMV-seropositive. Both conserved end residues are part of each CDR3. The order of the fields is J gene, V gene, D gene, clone size, CDR3 protein, CDR3 DNA. The D gene is left open where the match is weak. The size of a clone is reported for some rows only, either as once, few or many, or as a class for expanded clones.

TRBJ2-3 | TRBV7-9 | TRBD1 | NA | CASSSTGGSTDTQYF | TGTGCCAGCAGTTCCACAGGGGGCAGCACAGATACGCAGTATTTT
TRBJ2-7 | TRBV5-4 | TRBD1 | NA | CASSPGQSYEQYF | TGTGCCAGCAGCCCGGGACAGTCCTACGAGCAGTACTTC
TRBJ1-6 | TRBV5-1 | TRBD1 | NA | CASSLGQGETPLHF | TGCGCCAGCAGCTTGGGACAGGGTGAAACACCCCTCCACTTT
TRBJ1-1 | TRBV5-4 | TRBD1 | few | CASSLAPRGLRDTEAFF | TGTGCCAGCAGCTTGGCCCCCAGGGGGCTGAGGGACACTGAAGCTTTCTTT
TRBJ1-2 | TRBV6-5 | NA | NA | CASSYLGGRPYGYTF | TGTGCCAGCAGTTACCTAGGGGGACGCCCCTATGGCTACACCTTC
TRBJ2-2 | TRBV11-2 | NA | NA | CASSYRDNTGELFF | TGTGCCAGCAGCTACAGGGACAACACCGGGGAGCTGTTTTTT
TRBJ1-4 | TRBV5-6 | NA | NA | CASSNPSQEGEKLFF | TGTGCCAGCAGCAACCCCTCTCAAGAGGGAGAAAAACTGTTTTTT
TRBJ2-7 | TRBV4-2 | TRBD2 | NA | CASSPGGSGSLYEQYF | TGTGCCAGCAGCCCGGGGGGGAGCGGGAGTCTCTACGAGCAGTACTTC
TRBJ1-5 | TRBV25-1 | NA | NA | CASNLGGNQPQHF | TGTGCCAGCAATCTTGGCGGGAATCAGCCCCAGCATTTT
TRBJ1-1 | TRBV4-1 | NA | NA | CASSPGRQENTEAFF | TGCGCCAGCAGCCCCGGCAGACAGGAGAACACTGAAGCTTTCTTT
TRBJ1-1 | TRBV12-5 | NA | NA | CASGLGTSPNTEAFF | TGTGCTAGTGGCCTTGGGACTAGCCCGAACACTGAAGCTTTCTTT
TRBJ2-1 | TRBV7-9 | NA | few | CASSLVGGGVNEQFF | TGTGCCAGCAGCTTAGTTGGCGGGGGCGTAAATGAGCAGTTCTTC
TRBJ1-5 | TRBV5-6 | TRBD1 | NA | CASSQTGGEWGNQPQHF | TGTGCCAGCAGCCAGACAGGGGGCGAATGGGGCAATCAGCCCCAGCATTTT
TRBJ1-1 | TRBV5-6 | TRBD1 | few | CASSLLQGGMNTEAFF | TGTGCCAGCAGCTTGTTACAGGGGGGGATGAACACTGAAGCTTTCTTT
TRBJ1-2 | TRBV11-3 | NA | NA | CAGRGPRAGYTF | TGTGCAGGGAGGGGCCCTCGGGCTGGCTACACCTTC
TRBJ2-7 | TRBV19 | NA | NA | CASRFSNSYEQYF | TGTGCCAGTAGGTTTTCCAACTCCTACGAGCAGTACTTC
TRBJ1-2 | TRBV5-1 | NA | NA | CASSLQGNGYTF | TGCGCCAGCAGCTTGCAGGGTAATGGCTACACCTTC
TRBJ2-1 | TRBV7-8 | NA | few | CASRITDNEQFF | TGTGCCAGCAGGATCACTGACAATGAGCAGTTCTTC
TRBJ2-2 | TRBV30 | NA | NA | CAWSGGSGSKANTGELFF | TGTGCCTGGAGTGGAGGGAGCGGAAGCAAAGCCAACACCGGGGAGCTGTTTTTT
TRBJ2-6 | TRBV15 | NA | NA | CATSRNRQAGANVLTF | TGTGCCACCAGCAGAAACAGACAGGCTGGGGCCAACGTCCTGACTTTC
TRBJ2-3 | TRBV29-1 | NA | once | CSARTGLDTQYF | TGCAGCGCTCGGACGGGGTTAGATACGCAGTATTTT
TRBJ1-2 | TRBV28 | TRBD1 | NA | CASSLGQGWDGYTF | TGTGCCAGCAGCCTCGGACAGGGCTGGGATGGCTACACCTTC
TRBJ1-2 | TRBV10-3 | TRBD1 | NA | CAIRGTDQFYGYTF | TGTGCCATCAGGGGGACAGACCAATTCTATGGCTACACCTTC
TRBJ1-2 | TRBV9 | NA | NA | CASSVFDRPSNYGYTF | TGTGCCAGCAGCGTATTCGACAGGCCTTCTAACTATGGCTACACCTTC
TRBJ1-1 | TRBV28 | TRBD1 | NA | CAVQGAPDTEAFF | TGTGCCGTACAGGGGGCGCCGGACACTGAAGCTTTCTTT
TRBJ1-5 | TRBV6-7 | NA | NA | CASSYSRRGPSNQPQHF | TGTGCCAGCAGTTACAGCAGGAGGGGTCCCAGCAATCAGCCCCAGCATTTT
TRBJ2-1 | TRBV4-2 | TRBD2 | NA | CASSQSSTSGGINEQFF | TGTGCCAGCAGCCAGAGTTCGACTAGCGGGGGCATCAATGAGCAGTTCTTC
TRBJ2-2 | TRBV5-1 | TRBD2 | few | CASSFSGSAGELFF | TGCGCCAGCAGCTTCAGCGGGAGTGCCGGGGAGCTGTTTTTT
TRBJ1-1 | TRBV27 | NA | NA | CASSPSTGTEAFF | TGTGCCAGCAGTCCATCAACAGGCACTGAAGCTTTCTTT
TRBJ1-2 | TRBV6-4 | NA | NA | CASSDPTGFGYTF | TGTGCCAGCAGTGACCCCACAGGGTTCGGCTACACCTTC
TRBJ1-5 | TRBV7-9 | NA | NA | CASSLLADQPQHF | TGTGCCAGCAGCCTGTTGGCGGATCAGCCCCAGCATTTT